This T cell receptor (beta chain) is from a study of cytomegalovirus exposure and HLA in healthy donors. Study results and limitations: In a later analysis, an Asian-associated ancestry cluster reportedly showed fewer N-insertions than the approximately 620-donor mean. Later, an analysis showed that TCR beta chains associated with HLA were more clonally expanded than others that were equally common. Across donors, most TCRs were seen rarely, yet some public ones were widespread.

The PCR was carried out with 60 Vbeta primers and 13 Jbeta primers. The protocol was immunoSEQ multiplex PCR, while the TCRdb copy is restricted to in-frame clones and leaves out a portion. The sample lists around 130,000 clones, 77% occurring once. CDR1 SEHNR and CDR2 FQNEAQ come from the germline V gene (reference sequence). J gave up 7 bases and V 5 bases, and 9 bases lay outside the gene matches. CDR3 length equals 15 residues. As regards this clone: Its matching antigen is unknown.

Source material: PBMCs. The gene calls are TRBV7-9 and TRBJ1-5; 9 bases line up with TRBD1. This receptor was identified in a man in his late teens or twenties in good health and CMV-seropositive. CDR3 amino acids: CASSLGQGPHQPQHF. The CDR3 region has the DNA TGTGCCAGCAGCCTGGGACAGGGACCGCACCAGCCCCAGCATTTT.